The 24 T cell receptor beta chains below come from one sample, sequenced in a study of T cells in Graves' hyperthyroidism and ophthalmopathy. The CDR3 regions of TCR beta were amplified from RNA transcripts. The primer set for the first-round RT-PCR of the TCR CDR3 was HTBI. MiXCR, run by TCRdb on the multiplex PCR reads, gives a single entry per CDR3 protein. The data contain hundreds of thousands of distinct CDR3 sequences, roughly 15% of them singletons. The sequenced material came from blood. These receptors originate from a woman aged 18-29 years with Graves' ophthalmopathy.

The table lists this clonotype with many counts. In DNA form, the CDR3 reads TGTGCCAGCACGAGGGGCGGTAGAACTGAAGCTTTCTTT. This translates into CASTRGGRTEAFF. The chain employs TRBV2 and TRBJ1-1; D may be TRBD1 (5 bases). This CDR3 comprises 13 residues. The germline gives CDR1 SNHLY, CDR2 FYNNEI. The V end lost 7 bases, the J end lost 5 bases, and 14 bases lay between the germline ends.

At least ten counts were recorded for this clonotype. The gene calls are TRBV27 and TRBJ1-5; no clear D. CDR3 size: 14 residues. Germline values: CDR1 MNHEY, CDR2 SMNVEV (reference sequence). V shed 4 bases and J shed 1 base, with 8 bases lying between them. The CDR3 nucleotides read TGTGCCAGCAGTTCCCGGGTCAGCAATCAGCCCCAGCATTTT. Amino acid sequence: CASSSRVSNQPQHF.

The sample holds many counts of this clonotype. The rearrangement links TRBV20-1 to TRBJ2-7; 8 bases fit TRBD2. The CDR3 spans 15 residues. Germline V gene lookup returns CDR1 DFQATT and CDR2 SNEGSKA (reference sequence). V was clipped by 3 bases and J by 1 base; unmatched bases: 8. The CDR3, as DNA: TGCAGTGCTAGTGCCGGGACTAGTAGTTCCTACGAGCAGTACTTC. Translating gives CSASAGTSSSYEQYF.

This clonotype was recorded at least ten times. The rearrangement uses TRBV11-2 and TRBJ1-1, with D perhaps TRBD1 (5 bases). The CDR3 spans 14 residues. Germline CDR1 SGHAT, CDR2 FQNNGV. Trimming took 6 bases from V and 0 from J, leaving 11 bases between them. CDR3 nucleotides: TGTGCCAGCAGGGGGGTTGCCCTGAACACTGAAGCTTTCTTT. This translates into CASRGVALNTEAFF.

At least ten counts were recorded for this clonotype. The chain recombines TRBV12-3 or TRBV12-4 with TRBJ1-1, with TRBD1 as a possible D gene (6 bases). The CDR3 consists of 15 residues. Trimming cost V 6 bases and J 0 bases, with 14 bases left between them. The CDR3 region is CASSPPDRLNTEAFF. The DNA for the CDR3 is TGTGCCAGCAGCCCTCCCGACAGGCTGAACACTGAAGCTTTCTTT.

This clonotype was counted between two and nine times. The chain carries TRBV25-1 and TRBJ2-7; the D is unclear. V gave up 0 bases and J gave up 1 base, with 4 bases separating them. CDR3 length: 13 residues. Germline V gene sequence: CDR1 MGHDK, CDR2 SYGVNS. The CDR3 here is CASSEYQSYEQYF. CDR3 sequence (DNA): TGTGCCAGCAGTGAATATCAATCCTACGAGCAGTACTTC.

The CDR3 sequence is CASKRTGKTGELFF. As DNA, the CDR3 is TGTGCCAGCAAGAGGACAGGGAAAACCGGGGAGCTGTTTTTT. The chain is built from TRBV6-1 and TRBJ2-2; TRBD1 matches at 8 bases. J was trimmed by 5 bases and V by 7 bases; bases with no gene match: 6. CDR3 length equals 14 residues. Germline CDR1 MNHNS, CDR2 SASEGT.

This clonotype has a count of ten or more. The rearrangement links TRBV18 to TRBJ1-1; D might be TRBD1 (6 bases). This CDR3 region has 15 residues. In germline, CDR1 is KGHSH, CDR2 LQKENI. V lost 7 bases to trimming and J lost 0 bases, with 15 bases between them. The CDR3, as DNA: TGTGCCAGCTTTGACAGGAGATACATGAACACTGAAGCTTTCTTT. It yields the protein CASFDRRYMNTEAFF.

This clonotype was found a few times. The chain uses TRBV18 and TRBJ2-3; 8 bases are shared with TRBD1. CDR1 is KGHSH, CDR2 LQKENI, per germline. With V trimmed by 3 bases and J by 4 bases, 6 bases remained unmatched. The CDR3 runs 15 residues. The CDR3, as DNA: TGTGCCAGCTCACCCCCCAGGGGGCAGGCAGATACGCAGTATTTT. Translating it yields CASSPPRGQADTQYF.

This clonotype was recorded at least ten times. J is TRBJ1-5 and V is TRBV7-2; 10 positions match TRBD1. V was clipped by 5 bases and J by 3 bases; unmatched bases: 13. The CDR3 spans 18 residues. The germline CDR1 and CDR2 sequences are SGHTA and FQGNSA. Written as DNA, the CDR3 is TGTGCCAGCAGCGGGGGGGGGGGACAGGGGCGGCCCAATCAGCCCCAGCATTTT. Encoded protein: CASSGGGGQGRPNQPQHF.

The chain couples TRBV19 to TRBJ1-2; D remains unclear. Germline CDR1 is LNHDA and CDR2 is SQIVND (reference sequence). V shed 3 bases and J shed 3 bases, with 14 bases lying between them. CDR3 length: 15 amino acids. DNA for the CDR3: TGTGCCAGTAGTATCCGTACGGGCCGACACTATGGCTACACCTTC. Protein product: CASSIRTGRHYGYTF.

The rearrangement links TRBV3-1 to TRBJ2-7; 12 nucleotides agree with TRBD2. V shed 3 bases, J shed 2 bases, and the junction held 5 bases outside the gene matches. CDR3 length: 16 amino acids. Germline lookup yields CDR1 LGHDT and CDR2 YNNKEL (reference sequence). The CDR3 reads CASSHQLAGGPYEQYF. CDR3 in DNA: TGTGCCAGCAGCCACCAACTAGCGGGAGGTCCCTACGAGCAGTACTTC.

V and J are TRBV7-9 and TRBJ2-7; D is uncertain. The V end lost 1 base, the J end lost 3 bases, and 10 bases lay between the germline ends. Germline lookup yields CDR1 SEHNR and CDR2 FQNEAQ (reference sequence). The CDR3 loop spans 14 amino acids. The DNA of the CDR3 is TGTGCCAGCAGCTTAGATGTCAGGAGCTACGAGCAGTACTTC. Protein: CASSLDVRSYEQYF. Full variable domain (missing parts from reference TRBV7-9 and TRBJ2-7): DTGVSQNPRHKITKRGQNVTFRCDPISEHNRLYWYRQTLGQGPEFLTYFQNEAQLEKSRLLSDRFSAERPKGSFSTLEIQRTEQGDSAMYLCASSLDVRSYEQYFGPGTRLTVT.

There are many counts of this clonotype. The chain's CDR3 is CASSSQGALLNTEAFF. CDR3 nucleotide sequence: TGTGCCAGCAGTTCACAGGGGGCCTTATTGAACACTGAAGCTTTCTTT. The chain recombines TRBV12-3 or TRBV12-4 with TRBJ1-1; 9 bases align to TRBD1. The CDR3 has 16 amino acids. J was trimmed by 0 bases and V by 4 bases; bases with no gene match: 6.

This clonotype was picked up a small number of times. The CDR3 DNA reads TGTGCCAGCAGTTACTCCGGGACACCCCCTCGGGGGGAAGAGACCCAGTACTTC. It encodes CASSYSGTPPRGEETQYF. This chain joins TRBV6-5 and TRBJ2-5; the D gene is possibly TRBD2 (7 bases). CDR3 size: 18 residues. Trimming took 0 bases from V and 3 from J, leaving 20 bases between them. CDR1 is MNHEY, CDR2 SVGAGI, per germline.

This clonotype was detected many times. This chain joins TRBV28 and TRBJ1-1, with D possibly TRBD1 on 5 matching bases. The germline CDR1 and CDR2 sequences are MDHEN and SYDVKM. V lost 3 bases and J lost 3, with 11 bases in between. The CDR3 sequence is 14 residues long. CDR3 DNA sequence: TGTGCCAGCAGTTTTGGGGGGATCCACACTGAAGCTTTCTTT. This sequence encodes CASSFGGIHTEAFF.

This clonotype was counted only a few times. V and J are TRBV7-9 and TRBJ1-2; 7 positions agree with TRBD1. CDR3 length: 12 residues. J was trimmed by 10 bases and V by 2 bases; bases with no gene match: 4. Looked up from germline, CDR1 is SEHNR and CDR2 is FQNEAQ (reference sequence). The DNA for the CDR3 is TGTGCCAGCAGCTTATCGGGACAGACCTACACCTTC. Translating gives CASSLSGQTYTF.

The rearrangement uses TRBV5-6 and TRBJ1-5; TRBD1 agrees at 8 bases. Germline lookup yields CDR1 SGHDT and CDR2 YYEEEE. With V trimmed by 1 base and J by 7 bases, 4 bases remained unmatched. The CDR3 is 14 amino acids. CDR3: CASSLLQGDQPQHF. DNA for the CDR3: TGTGCCAGCAGCTTGCTACAGGGGGACCAGCCCCAGCATTTT.

This clonotype has only a few counts. The chain combines TRBV6-1 with TRBJ1-2; D gene uncertain. Trimming stripped 0 bases from V and 5 bases from J, with 7 bases between. The length of the CDR3 is 13 residues. Looked up from germline, CDR1 is MNHNS and CDR2 is SASEGT. This CDR3 reads CASSEANGYGYTF. DNA for the CDR3: TGTGCCAGCAGTGAAGCGAACGGGTATGGCTACACCTTC.

Ten or more counts support this clonotype. The rearrangement links TRBV3-1 to TRBJ2-7; TRBD2 matches 15 bases. Germline-derived CDR1 and CDR2 are LGHDT and YNNKEL (reference sequence). The CDR3 covers 18 residues. V was clipped by 4 bases and J by 2 bases; unmatched bases: 9. The CDR3 protein is CASSLGRTSGGETYEQYF. As DNA, the CDR3 is TGTGCCAGCAGCCTTGGCCGGACTAGCGGGGGGGAAACCTACGAGCAGTACTTC.

This clonotype has more than one count but fewer than ten. The chain carries TRBV7-9 and TRBJ2-5; D is perhaps TRBD1 (6 bases). The CDR3 contains 14 residues. CDR1 and CDR2 from the germline V gene are SEHNR and FQNEAQ (reference sequence). Between the trimmed V and J ends, which lost 2 bases and 2 bases, there was a span of 9 bases. The CDR3 bases are TGTGCCAGCAGCTTAACGACAGGACAAGAGACCCAGTACTTC. Translating it yields CASSLTTGQETQYF.

This clonotype was detected ten times or more. The rearrangement links TRBV10-3 to TRBJ1-1; D is uncertain. CDR1 and CDR2 from the germline V gene are ENHRY and SYGVKD. CDR3 length equals 12 residues. The ends were cut back, 6 bases at V and 0 bases at J, with 5 bases in the middle. CDR3 region: CAISTMNTEAFF. In DNA, the CDR3 is TGTGCCATCAGCACCATGAACACTGAAGCTTTCTTT.

This clonotype came up a few times. The chain recombines TRBV4-1 with TRBJ1-2; 8 nucleotides line up with TRBD1. Germline assignment: CDR1 MGHRA and CDR2 YSYEKL. The CDR3 sequence is 16 residues long. V lost 6 bases, J lost 0 bases, and 9 bases stayed unmatched. In nucleotides, the CDR3 is TGCGCCAGCAGTCCGGACAGGGTCCAAGCTAACTATGGCTACACCTTC. Protein product: CASSPDRVQANYGYTF.

This clonotype was seen ten or more times. The chain combines TRBV20-1 with TRBJ1-6; 8 nucleotides align to TRBD1. V was clipped by 1 base and J by 7 bases; unmatched bases: 3. The CDR3 is made up of 14 amino acids. Germline-derived CDR1 and CDR2 are DFQATT and SNEGSKA (reference sequence). The CDR3 DNA reads TGCAGTGCTAGAGGTGACAGGGGCAATTCACCCCTCCACTTT. Its translation: CSARGDRGNSPLHF.